This is a list of T cell receptor beta chains from one sample in a study of shared clonotypes between healthy human individuals. The assay was immunoSEQ multiplex PCR, and TCRdb's table has in-frame clones only and misses some. Of about 750,000 clones in the sample, almost 95% were seen once. The source material was naive CD8+ T cells sorted from blood. Source of these receptors: a man aged 25 to 40 in good health. The CDR3 runs from the conserved cysteine through the conserved F or W. Each record gives: J gene, clone size, V gene, D gene, CDR3 protein, CDR3 DNA. The D gene is left open where the match is weak. Size is stated for part of the rows, as once, few or many counts, or as a class when the clone is expanded.

j_call: TRBJ2-2; clone_size: -; v_call: TRBV10-1; d_call: -; cdr3_aa: CASSGGHTGELFF; cdr3_nt: TGCGCCAGCAGCGGCGGACACACCGGGGAGCTGTTTTTT
j_call: TRBJ2-3; clone_size: -; v_call: TRBV9; d_call: TRBD2; cdr3_aa: CASSVDASLAGTDTQYF; cdr3_nt: TGTGCCAGCAGCGTAGATGCGTCCCTAGCGGGAACAGATACGCAGTATTTT
j_call: TRBJ2-1; clone_size: -; v_call: TRBV4-3; d_call: -; cdr3_aa: CASSQDRGSSYNEQFF; cdr3_nt: TGCGCCAGCAGCCAAGATCGGGGAAGCTCCTACAATGAGCAGTTCTTC
j_call: TRBJ2-7; clone_size: -; v_call: TRBV18; d_call: -; cdr3_aa: CASSPGESYEQYF; cdr3_nt: TGTGCCAGCTCGCCAGGGGAGTCCTACGAGCAGTACTTC
j_call: TRBJ2-2; clone_size: -; v_call: TRBV4-1; d_call: -; cdr3_aa: CASSQRRGNTGELFF; cdr3_nt: TGCGCCAGCAGCCAACGAAGGGGGAACACCGGGGAGCTGTTTTTT
j_call: TRBJ2-7; clone_size: -; v_call: TRBV5-1; d_call: TRBD1; cdr3_aa: CASSSDRDSVGEQYF; cdr3_nt: TGCGCCAGCAGCTCGGACCGGGACAGTGTGGGTGAGCAGTACTTC
j_call: TRBJ2-1; clone_size: -; v_call: TRBV5-1; d_call: TRBD1; cdr3_aa: CASSPGQGAYEQFF; cdr3_nt: TGCGCCAGCAGCCCAGGACAGGGGGCCTATGAGCAGTTCTTC
j_call: TRBJ1-2; clone_size: -; v_call: TRBV6-5; d_call: -; cdr3_aa: CASSPSLNYGYTF; cdr3_nt: TGTGCCAGCAGTCCTAGCCTTAACTATGGCTACACCTTC
j_call: TRBJ2-1; clone_size: -; v_call: TRBV15; d_call: -; cdr3_aa: CATSIKSGPTGYEQFF; cdr3_nt: TGTGCCACCAGCATAAAATCGGGCCCCACCGGCTATGAGCAGTTCTTC
j_call: TRBJ1-2; clone_size: -; v_call: TRBV27; d_call: -; cdr3_aa: CASSLQTGNYGYTF; cdr3_nt: TGTGCCAGCAGTTTACAAACAGGGAACTATGGCTACACCTTC
j_call: TRBJ1-1; clone_size: -; v_call: TRBV4-3; d_call: -; cdr3_aa: CASSQDGPAYGAFF; cdr3_nt: TGCGCCAGCAGCCAAGATGGGCCCGCCTATGGGGCTTTCTTT
j_call: TRBJ2-1; clone_size: -; v_call: TRBV9; d_call: -; cdr3_aa: CASSGYPLAANNEQFF; cdr3_nt: TGTGCCAGCAGCGGATACCCTTTGGCGGCTAACAATGAGCAGTTCTTC
j_call: TRBJ2-7; clone_size: -; v_call: TRBV7-8; d_call: -; cdr3_aa: CASSLSGKSYEQYF; cdr3_nt: TGTGCCAGCAGCTTATCCGGGAAGTCCTACGAGCAGTACTTC
j_call: TRBJ2-1; clone_size: -; v_call: TRBV9; d_call: TRBD2; cdr3_aa: CASTSTSGSFLDEQFF; cdr3_nt: TGTGCCAGTACGAGCACTAGCGGGAGCTTCTTGGATGAGCAGTTCTTC
j_call: TRBJ1-1; clone_size: -; v_call: TRBV29-1; d_call: -; cdr3_aa: CSVYTRTEAFF; cdr3_nt: TGCAGCGTTTATACGAGGACTGAAGCTTTCTTT
j_call: TRBJ1-5; clone_size: -; v_call: TRBV28; d_call: -; cdr3_aa: CASSLSGNQPQHF; cdr3_nt: TGTGCCAGCAGTTTATCAGGGAATCAGCCCCAGCATTTT
j_call: TRBJ2-7; clone_size: -; v_call: TRBV4-2; d_call: TRBD2; cdr3_aa: CASSQDRREGDYEQYF; cdr3_nt: TGTGCCAGCAGCCAAGATAGGCGGGAGGGGGATTACGAGCAGTACTTC
j_call: TRBJ1-1; clone_size: -; v_call: TRBV19; d_call: -; cdr3_aa: CASSIRIVGDEAFF; cdr3_nt: TGTGCCAGTAGTATCCGGATCGTGGGGGATGAAGCTTTCTTT
j_call: TRBJ2-1; clone_size: -; v_call: TRBV7-2; d_call: TRBD2; cdr3_aa: CASSLRKREAYNEQFF; cdr3_nt: TGTGCCAGCAGCTTAAGGAAGCGGGAGGCCTACAATGAGCAGTTCTTC
j_call: TRBJ2-1; clone_size: once; v_call: TRBV7-9; d_call: -; cdr3_aa: CASSLGASRHNEQFF; cdr3_nt: TGTGCCAGCAGCTTAGGGGCTAGCAGACACAATGAGCAGTTCTTC
j_call: TRBJ2-7; clone_size: once; v_call: TRBV5-1; d_call: -; cdr3_aa: CASSSGTEERAHEQYF; cdr3_nt: TGCGCCAGCAGCTCCGGGACGGAGGAGAGGGCCCACGAGCAGTACTTC
j_call: TRBJ2-5; clone_size: -; v_call: TRBV27; d_call: -; cdr3_aa: CASWRGYQETQYF; cdr3_nt: TGTGCCAGCTGGAGGGGGTACCAAGAGACCCAGTACTTC
j_call: TRBJ2-1; clone_size: -; v_call: TRBV11-2; d_call: TRBD2; cdr3_aa: CASSLDPRTSGSSYNEQFF; cdr3_nt: TGTGCCAGCAGCTTAGATCCCCGGACTAGCGGGAGCTCCTACAATGAGCAGTTCTTC
j_call: TRBJ1-5; clone_size: -; v_call: TRBV5-1; d_call: -; cdr3_aa: CASSEARGQPQHF; cdr3_nt: TGCGCCAGCAGCGAGGCCCGAGGGCAGCCCCAGCATTTT
j_call: TRBJ2-1; clone_size: -; v_call: TRBV7-6; d_call: TRBD2; cdr3_aa: CASSLTKPGLAGGRSSYNEQFF; cdr3_nt: TGTGCCAGCAGCTTAACGAAGCCGGGACTAGCGGGTGGAAGGAGCTCCTACAATGAGCAGTTCTTC
j_call: TRBJ1-2; clone_size: few; v_call: TRBV5-4; d_call: -; cdr3_aa: CASSLEVANYGYTF; cdr3_nt: TGTGCCAGCAGCTTGGAAGTGGCTAACTATGGCTACACCTTC
j_call: TRBJ2-1; clone_size: -; v_call: TRBV15; d_call: -; cdr3_aa: CATSSRKLGSYNEQFF; cdr3_nt: TGTGCCACCAGCAGTCGGAAATTAGGCTCCTACAATGAGCAGTTCTTC
j_call: TRBJ2-1; clone_size: -; v_call: TRBV27; d_call: -; cdr3_aa: CAISPLDRAARDEQFF; cdr3_nt: TGTGCCATCAGTCCTCTTGACAGAGCGGCAAGGGATGAGCAGTTCTTC
j_call: TRBJ1-1; clone_size: -; v_call: TRBV19; d_call: -; cdr3_aa: CASSMGIRDTEAFF; cdr3_nt: TGTGCCAGTAGTATGGGGATTCGGGACACTGAAGCTTTCTTT
j_call: TRBJ1-1; clone_size: -; v_call: TRBV27; d_call: -; cdr3_aa: CASSSFGVAFF; cdr3_nt: TGTGCCAGCAGTTCTTTTGGGGTGGCTTTCTTT
j_call: TRBJ1-2; clone_size: -; v_call: TRBV27; d_call: -; cdr3_aa: CASSLSPFGGLYGYTF; cdr3_nt: TGTGCCAGCAGTTTATCGCCATTTGGGGGACTTTATGGCTACACCTTC
j_call: TRBJ2-7; clone_size: -; v_call: TRBV27; d_call: -; cdr3_aa: CASRGEQSSYEQYF; cdr3_nt: TGTGCCAGTCGTGGGGAGCAGAGCTCCTACGAGCAGTACTTC
j_call: TRBJ2-2; clone_size: -; v_call: TRBV25-1; d_call: -; cdr3_aa: CARPLTETSLAGELFF; cdr3_nt: TGTGCCAGACCCTTAACCGAGACTAGTCTCGCCGGGGAGCTGTTTTTT
j_call: TRBJ1-4; clone_size: -; v_call: TRBV9; d_call: -; cdr3_aa: CASSVGGSRSEKLFF; cdr3_nt: TGTGCCAGCAGCGTAGGGGGGTCAAGGTCTGAAAAACTGTTTTTT
j_call: TRBJ2-7; clone_size: once; v_call: TRBV15; d_call: TRBD2; cdr3_aa: CATSRVLATSSYEQYF; cdr3_nt: TGTGCCACCAGCAGAGTACTAGCGACGAGCTCCTACGAGCAGTACTTC
j_call: TRBJ1-2; clone_size: once; v_call: TRBV6-5; d_call: TRBD1; cdr3_aa: CASSYLTGDDYTF; cdr3_nt: TGTGCCAGCAGTTACCTGACAGGGGACGACTACACCTTC
j_call: TRBJ1-3; clone_size: -; v_call: TRBV15; d_call: -; cdr3_aa: CATSKGRPSSGNTIYF; cdr3_nt: TGTGCCACCAGCAAGGGACGGCCGAGCTCTGGAAACACCATATATTTT
j_call: TRBJ2-7; clone_size: -; v_call: TRBV10-2; d_call: TRBD1; cdr3_aa: CASSEPGGAVYEQYF; cdr3_nt: TGCGCCAGCAGTGAACCAGGGGGCGCGGTGTACGAGCAGTACTTC
j_call: TRBJ2-7; clone_size: -; v_call: TRBV7-3; d_call: -; cdr3_aa: CASSLGAAPLYEQYF; cdr3_nt: TGTGCCAGCAGCTTAGGGGCGGCTCCTCTCTACGAGCAGTACTTC
j_call: TRBJ1-1; clone_size: -; v_call: TRBV5-4; d_call: -; cdr3_aa: CASSSIVGASTEAFF; cdr3_nt: TGTGCCAGCAGCTCTATCGTGGGAGCGTCCACTGAAGCTTTCTTT
j_call: TRBJ2-1; clone_size: -; v_call: TRBV5-5; d_call: TRBD2; cdr3_aa: CASSLAGRAYNEQFF; cdr3_nt: TGTGCCAGCAGCTTGGCGGGGAGGGCCTACAATGAGCAGTTCTTC
j_call: TRBJ1-1; clone_size: once; v_call: TRBV5-4; d_call: -; cdr3_aa: CASSLQVGTEAFF; cdr3_nt: TGTGCCAGCAGCTTGCAGGTGGGGACTGAAGCTTTCTTT
j_call: TRBJ2-2; clone_size: -; v_call: TRBV7-6; d_call: -; cdr3_aa: CASSLVGQGYTGELFF; cdr3_nt: TGTGCCAGCAGCTTGGTGGGCCAGGGTTACACCGGGGAGCTGTTTTTT
j_call: TRBJ2-1; clone_size: -; v_call: TRBV28; d_call: -; cdr3_aa: CASSPTGRGIYEQFF; cdr3_nt: TGTGCCAGCAGTCCTACAGGGAGGGGAATCTATGAGCAGTTCTTC
j_call: TRBJ2-2; clone_size: -; v_call: TRBV30; d_call: TRBD2; cdr3_aa: CAWSSGTGFLFFELFF; cdr3_nt: TGTGCCTGGAGTAGCGGGACCGGTTTTTTGTTTTTTGAGCTGTTTTTT
j_call: TRBJ2-1; clone_size: -; v_call: TRBV7-2; d_call: TRBD1; cdr3_aa: CASSWGTGYNEQFF; cdr3_nt: TGTGCCAGCAGCTGGGGGACAGGGTACAATGAGCAGTTCTTC